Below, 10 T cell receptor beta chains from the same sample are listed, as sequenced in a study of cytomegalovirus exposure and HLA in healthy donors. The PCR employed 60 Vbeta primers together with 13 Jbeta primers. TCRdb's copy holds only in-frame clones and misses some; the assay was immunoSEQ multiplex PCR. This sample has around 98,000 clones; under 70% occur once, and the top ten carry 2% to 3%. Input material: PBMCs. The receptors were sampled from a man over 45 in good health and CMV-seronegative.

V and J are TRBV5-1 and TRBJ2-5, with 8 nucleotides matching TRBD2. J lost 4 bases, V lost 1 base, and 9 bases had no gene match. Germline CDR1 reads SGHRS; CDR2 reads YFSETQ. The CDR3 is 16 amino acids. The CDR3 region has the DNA TGCGCCAGCAGCTTGTCCAACCGGGAGGGAAGAGAGACCCAGTACTTC. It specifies CASSLSNREGRETQYF.

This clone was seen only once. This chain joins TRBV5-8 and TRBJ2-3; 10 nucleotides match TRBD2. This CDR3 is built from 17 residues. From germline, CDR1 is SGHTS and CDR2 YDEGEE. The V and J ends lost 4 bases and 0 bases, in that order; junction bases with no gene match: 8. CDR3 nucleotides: TGTGCCAGCAGCCAAGGACTAGCGGAGTCAAGCACAGATACGCAGTATTTT. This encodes CASSQGLAESSTDTQYF.

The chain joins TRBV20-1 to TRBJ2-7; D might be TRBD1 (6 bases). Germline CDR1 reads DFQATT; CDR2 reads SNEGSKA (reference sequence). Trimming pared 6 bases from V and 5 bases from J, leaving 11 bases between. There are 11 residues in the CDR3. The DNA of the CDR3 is TGCAGTGCCCAGGGGTTCGACGAGCAGTACTTC. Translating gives CSAQGFDEQYF.

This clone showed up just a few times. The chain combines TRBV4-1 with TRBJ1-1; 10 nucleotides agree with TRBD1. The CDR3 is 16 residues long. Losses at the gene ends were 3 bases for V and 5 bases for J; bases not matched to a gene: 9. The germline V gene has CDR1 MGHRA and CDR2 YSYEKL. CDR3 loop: CASSQHGTGVVTEAFF. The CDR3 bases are TGCGCCAGCAGCCAGCATGGGACAGGGGTCGTTACTGAAGCTTTCTTT.

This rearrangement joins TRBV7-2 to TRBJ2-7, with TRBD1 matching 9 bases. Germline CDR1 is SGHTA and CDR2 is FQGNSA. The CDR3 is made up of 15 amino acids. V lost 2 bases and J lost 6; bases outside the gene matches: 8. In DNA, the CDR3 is TGTGCCAGCAGCTTACAGGGACAGGGTTTTGGCGAGCAGTACTTC. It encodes CASSLQGQGFGEQYF.

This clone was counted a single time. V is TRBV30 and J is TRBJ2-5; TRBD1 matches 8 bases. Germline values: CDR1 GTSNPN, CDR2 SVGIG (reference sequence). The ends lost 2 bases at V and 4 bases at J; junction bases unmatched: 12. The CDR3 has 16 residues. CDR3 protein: CAWSPNDRGGRETQYF. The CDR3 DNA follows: TGTGCCTGGAGTCCAAACGACAGGGGAGGCCGAGAGACCCAGTACTTC.

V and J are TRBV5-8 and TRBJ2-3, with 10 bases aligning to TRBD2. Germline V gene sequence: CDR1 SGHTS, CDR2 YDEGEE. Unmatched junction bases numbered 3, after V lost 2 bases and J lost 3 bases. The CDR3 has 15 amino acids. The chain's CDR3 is CASSFASGGTDTQYF. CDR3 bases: TGTGCCAGCAGCTTCGCTAGCGGGGGTACAGATACGCAGTATTTT.

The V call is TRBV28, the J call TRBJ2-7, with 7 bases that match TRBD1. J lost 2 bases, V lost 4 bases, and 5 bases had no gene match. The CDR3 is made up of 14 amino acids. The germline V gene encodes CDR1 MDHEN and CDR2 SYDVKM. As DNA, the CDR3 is TGTGCCAGCAGTTCCGCGACAGGGACCTACGAGCAGTACTTC. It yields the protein CASSSATGTYEQYF.

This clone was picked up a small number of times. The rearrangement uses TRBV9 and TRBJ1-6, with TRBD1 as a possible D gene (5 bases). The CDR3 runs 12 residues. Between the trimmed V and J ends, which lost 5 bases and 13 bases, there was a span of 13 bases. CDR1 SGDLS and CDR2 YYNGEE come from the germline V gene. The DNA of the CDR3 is TGTGCCAGCAGAGCAAATCGGGGGCCCCTCCACTTT. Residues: CASRANRGPLHF.

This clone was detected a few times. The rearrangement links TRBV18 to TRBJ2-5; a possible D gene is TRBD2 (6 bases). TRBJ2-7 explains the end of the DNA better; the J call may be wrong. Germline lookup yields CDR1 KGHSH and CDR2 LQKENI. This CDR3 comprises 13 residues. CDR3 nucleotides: TGTGCCAGCTCCGGGACTGGAACCTACGAGCAGTACTTC. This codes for CASSGTGTYEQYF.